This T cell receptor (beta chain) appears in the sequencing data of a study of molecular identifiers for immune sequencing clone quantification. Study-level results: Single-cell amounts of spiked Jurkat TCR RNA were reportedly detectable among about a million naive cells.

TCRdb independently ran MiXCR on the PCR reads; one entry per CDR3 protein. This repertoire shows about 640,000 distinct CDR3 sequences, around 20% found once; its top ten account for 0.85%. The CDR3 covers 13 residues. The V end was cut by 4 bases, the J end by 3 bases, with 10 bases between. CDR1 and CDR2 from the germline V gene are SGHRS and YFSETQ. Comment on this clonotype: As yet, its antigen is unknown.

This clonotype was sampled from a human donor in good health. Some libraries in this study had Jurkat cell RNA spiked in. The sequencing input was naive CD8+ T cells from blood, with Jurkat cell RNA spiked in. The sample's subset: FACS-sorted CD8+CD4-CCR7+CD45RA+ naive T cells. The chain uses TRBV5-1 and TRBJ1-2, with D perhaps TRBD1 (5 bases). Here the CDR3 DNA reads TGCGCCAGCAGCCTGGACAACCACTATGGCTACACCTTC. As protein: CASSLDNHYGYTF.